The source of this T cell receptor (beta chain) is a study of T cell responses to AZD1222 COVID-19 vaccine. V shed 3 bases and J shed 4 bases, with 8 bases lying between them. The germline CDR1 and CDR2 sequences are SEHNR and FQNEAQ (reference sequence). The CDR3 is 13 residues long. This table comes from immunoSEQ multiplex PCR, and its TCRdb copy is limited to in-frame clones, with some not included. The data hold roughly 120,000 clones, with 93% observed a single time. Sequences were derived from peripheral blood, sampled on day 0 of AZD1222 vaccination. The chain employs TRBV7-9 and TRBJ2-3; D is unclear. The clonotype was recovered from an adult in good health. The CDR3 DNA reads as TGTGCCAGCAGCTTTCGCCCCCCAGATACGCAGTATTTT. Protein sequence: CASSFRPPDTQYF.